This passage covers 12 T cell receptor beta chains from one sample sequenced in a study of blood T cell repertoires in COVID-19. Assay used: immunoSEQ multiplex PCR; TCRdb lists only in-frame clones, some missing. The sample shows about 68,000 clones, roughly nine tenths of them seen only once. The sequenced sample consisted of peripheral blood. These receptors all come from a man in his forties or fifties with COVID-19, enrolled during active disease.

The chain is built from TRBV5-1 and TRBJ2-2, with 8 bases fitting TRBD1. The CDR3 sequence is 16 residues long. Germline CDR1 reads SGHRS; CDR2 reads YFSETQ. V was clipped by 8 bases and J by 3 bases; unmatched bases: 12. This CDR3 reads CASIPLTGGDTGELFF. The CDR3 region has the DNA TGCGCCAGTATCCCCTTAACAGGGGGTGACACCGGGGAGCTGTTTTTT.

V usage is TRBV5-4 and J usage is TRBJ2-5; 7 positions match TRBD1. CDR3 length: 14 amino acids. The V gene's germline CDR1 is SGHNT and CDR2 YYREEE (reference sequence). V shed 4 bases, J shed 3 bases, and the junction held 6 bases outside the gene matches. The CDR3 protein is CASSPRTGEETQYF. In DNA, the CDR3 is TGTGCCAGCAGCCCTAGGACAGGTGAAGAGACCCAGTACTTC.

This rearrangement joins TRBV27 to TRBJ1-4; perhaps TRBD1 as D (5 bases). The length of the CDR3 is 14 residues. Germline V gene lookup returns CDR1 MNHEY and CDR2 SMNVEV (reference sequence). Trimming left V 6 bases short and J 7 bases short, with 15 bases between. In nucleotides, the CDR3 is TGTGCCAGCAGCGTTAGGGGCCCCGGTGAAAAACTGTTTTTT. This encodes CASSVRGPGEKLFF.

This clone has just a few counts. The rearrangement joins TRBV7-9 to TRBJ1-1; TRBD1 matches 8 bases. Germline V lookup: CDR1 SEHNR, CDR2 FQNEAQ (reference sequence). After removal of 5 bases from V and 8 bases from J, the junction contained 1 base not matched to a gene. The CDR3 has 11 residues. CDR3 protein: CASSDRGEAFF. CDR3 DNA sequence: TGTGCCAGCAGCGACAGGGGAGAAGCTTTCTTT.

The chain links TRBV4-1 to TRBJ2-7, with D perhaps TRBD1 (6 bases). Germline V lookup: CDR1 MGHRA, CDR2 YSYEKL. The CDR3 length is 15 residues. V was trimmed by 0 bases and J by 2 bases, leaving 11 bases between them. The CDR3 spells CASSQDLDRTYEQYF. The CDR3 DNA reads as TGCGCCAGCAGCCAAGATCTAGACAGGACCTACGAGCAGTACTTC.

The chain couples TRBV14 to TRBJ1-2; TRBD1 matches 10 bases. CDR3 length: 15 amino acids. Germline CDR1 reads SGHDN; CDR2 reads FVKESK. The trim removed 2 bases at V and 7 bases at J, leaving 7 bases unmatched. In nucleotides, the CDR3 is TGTGCCAGCAGCCAATCGGGGACAGGGGTCTCTGGCTACACCTTC. Translation gives CASSQSGTGVSGYTF.

In DNA form, the CDR3 reads TGTGCCAGCAGTTCTCGGACAGGGGTCTACAATGAGCAGTTCTTC. Translation gives CASSSRTGVYNEQFF. The rearrangement links TRBV7-3 to TRBJ2-1; 9 positions agree with TRBD1. CDR3 length: 15 residues. Trimming at V came to 6 bases and at J to 3 bases, leaving 6 bases not matched to a gene. The germline V gene encodes CDR1 SGHTA and CDR2 FQGTGA.

This clone has just a few counts. The rearrangement joins TRBV13 to TRBJ1-6, with D perhaps matching TRBD1 (6 bases). The V end lost 3 bases, the J end lost 6 bases, and 15 bases lay between the germline ends. Germline V gene data show CDR1 as PRHDT and CDR2 as FYEKMQ (reference sequence). The CDR3 contains 16 residues. The CDR3 region is CASSFRDNNFNSPLHF. CDR3 nucleotide sequence: TGTGCCAGCAGCTTCAGGGACAACAACTTTAATTCACCCCTCCACTTT.

This chain links TRBV6-5 with TRBJ1-6; D not certain. This CDR3 is built from 13 residues. Per germline, CDR1 MNHEY and CDR2 SVGAGI. Trimming removed 7 bases at V and 5 bases at J, with 9 bases between. The CDR3 reads CASTVTNNSPLHF. Written as DNA, the CDR3 is TGTGCCAGCACTGTTACTAATAATTCACCCCTCCACTTT.

The chain employs TRBV9 and TRBJ1-2; 7 bases are a match to TRBD1. CDR1 and CDR2 (germline): SGDLS, YYNGEE. Unmatched junction bases numbered 9, after V lost 3 bases and J lost 7 bases. The CDR3 loop spans 14 amino acids. In DNA form, the CDR3 reads TGTGCCAGCAGCGCCACAGGGGAGTGGGGTGGCTACACCTTC. Translation gives CASSATGEWGGYTF.

The rearrangement uses TRBV29-1 and TRBJ2-5, with 10 bases that match TRBD1. The CDR3 runs 13 residues. Germline V gives CDR1 SQVTM, CDR2 ANQGSEA. V trimming: 8 bases; J trimming: 2 bases; junction bases outside the gene matches: 5. The CDR3 spells CSTRTGGQETQYF. DNA for the CDR3: TGCAGCACCCGGACAGGGGGTCAAGAGACCCAGTACTTC.

V usage is TRBV14 and J usage is TRBJ1-2; perhaps TRBD1 as D (6 bases). This CDR3 is 15 amino acids long. V lost 5 bases to trimming and J lost 4 bases, with 17 bases between them. Germline-derived CDR1 and CDR2 are SGHDN and FVKESK. CDR3 loop: CASSFRQESTYGYTF. CDR3 coding DNA: TGTGCCAGCAGCTTCAGACAGGAATCCACCTATGGCTACACCTTC.